The present T cell receptor (beta chain) was sequenced within a study of Graves' ophthalmopathy and Graves' hyperthyroidism. Study outcomes and limitations: Blood also held most thyroid clonotypes expanded above 0.001 frequency.

This CDR3 has 14 residues. Trimming took 3 bases from V and 1 from J, leaving 10 bases between them. CDR1 is SGHRS and CDR2 is YFSETQ in the germline V gene. In this cohort's terms, stable hyperthyroidism meant no ophthalmopathy by 18 months of follow-up. Amplification of the TCR beta CDR3 regions used RNA transcripts (as template). RT-PCR was first run with HTBI primers, then multiplex PCR in a second round. MiXCR was run by TCRdb on the multiplex PCR reads, yielding one entry per CDR3 protein. The data hold some 410,000 distinct CDR3 sequences, with around 21% observed a single time. About this clonotype itself: As yet, its antigen is unknown.

The chain is built from TRBV5-1 and TRBJ1-1, with no clear D. Sequencing was carried out using peripheral blood. The clonotype originates from a woman under 30 with stable Graves' hyperthyroidism. CDR3 sequence reads: CASSWESANTEAFF. The DNA of the CDR3 is TGCGCCAGCAGCTGGGAATCGGCGAACACTGAAGCTTTCTTT.